What follows is one T cell receptor (beta chain) and its context. Trimming left V 7 bases short and J 7 bases short, with 14 bases between. The CDR3 sequence is 13 residues long. Germline V lookup: CDR1 MNHEY, CDR2 SVGAGI. This entry belongs to a study of blood T cell repertoires in COVID-19. Study-level background: The United States, Italy and Spain supplied acute and convalescent COVID-19 samples. In each case, the material was cDNA or gDNA derived from T cells, B-cell-depleted T cells, or PBMCs.

Authors' processing steps: It was from reference gene primer amplification that nucleated cell counts were estimated. Libraries were prepared by immunoSEQ multiplex PCR; TCRdb keeps only in-frame clonotypes and omits some of them. V and J calls and clone size are copied from that table; D and trimming were computed from the DNA. The table records 250,000 to 300,000 clones, approximately 88% of them present only once. This clonotype was obtained from a man over 45 with acute or convalescent COVID-19. The chain recombines TRBV6-5 with TRBJ1-5, with D maybe TRBD1 (6 bases). The specimen sequenced was peripheral blood. The CDR3 sequence is CASNHRDGQPQHF. The DNA for the CDR3 is TGTGCCAGCAACCACAGGGATGGGCAGCCCCAGCATTTT.